The 21 T cell receptor beta chains presented below share a single source sample, sequenced in a study of T cells after yellow fever vaccination. TCRdb fed the 5' RACE reads into MiXCR, producing one record per CDR3 protein. The sample has roughly 330,000 distinct CDR3 sequences, around 6.8% seen once. This specimen consisted of PBMCs, obtained around 45 days after the first yellow fever vaccination. These receptors were collected from a man aged 18 to 29 who received the YFV17D yellow fever vaccine.

The rearrangement uses TRBV28 and TRBJ2-7, with 10 bases aligning to TRBD2. The CDR3 covers 14 residues. V gave up 7 bases and J gave up 7 bases; unmatched junction bases: 10. Germline CDR1 is MDHEN and CDR2 is SYDVKM. CDR3 sequence (DNA): TGTGCCAGCATACGGAGCGGGGGGGCGGGGGAGCAGTACGTC. Its protein product is CASIRSGGAGEQYV.

This clonotype was recorded a few times. The chain couples TRBV27 to TRBJ1-5; 7 bases agree with TRBD1. This CDR3 is built from 15 residues. The V and J ends lost 5 bases and 5 bases, in that order; junction bases with no gene match: 9. Germline V gene sequence: CDR1 MNHEY, CDR2 SMNVEV (reference sequence). The CDR3 nucleotides read TGTGCCAGCAGTGCGTGGACAGGTGGGGATCAGCCCCAGCATTTT. Amino acid sequence: CASSAWTGGDQPQHF.

This clonotype was observed a handful of times. The rearrangement links TRBV4-1 to TRBJ2-1; 7 positions agree with TRBD1. The V gene's germline CDR1 is MGHRA and CDR2 YSYEKL. V lost 1 base, J lost 4 bases, and 13 bases stayed unmatched. The CDR3 consists of 18 residues. The CDR3 is CASSQVVGGEFLYNEQFF. The CDR3, as DNA: TGCGCCAGCAGCCAAGTCGTAGGGGGCGAGTTTTTGTACAATGAGCAGTTCTTC.

This clonotype turned up a few times. This rearrangement joins TRBV5-1 to TRBJ1-4; 12 bases line up with TRBD1. With 6 bases clipped from V and 0 bases from J, the junction kept 9 bases outside the gene matches. CDR1 and CDR2 from the germline V gene are SGHRS and YFSETQ. CDR3 length equals 18 residues. Here the CDR3 DNA reads TGCGCCAGCACCCTCGGGACAGGGGGCTTCGCAACTAATGAAAAACTGTTTTTT. This gives the protein CASTLGTGGFATNEKLFF.

In its sample, this clonotype was seen many times. J is TRBJ1-2 and V is TRBV27; tentatively, D is TRBD1 (6 bases). The CDR3 has 15 amino acids. Germline loops: CDR1 MNHEY, CDR2 SMNVEV (reference sequence). V was cut by 6 bases and J by 4 bases, with 18 bases left in between. The CDR3 region is CASRKGVVGSYGYTF. The CDR3 coding sequence is TGTGCCAGCAGGAAGGGGGTCGTAGGTAGCTATGGCTACACCTTC.

The chain joins TRBV7-8 to TRBJ1-2; D perhaps matches TRBD1 (5 bases). Germline values: CDR1 SGHVS, CDR2 FQNEAQ. Trimming took 5 bases from V and 0 from J, leaving 13 bases between them. The CDR3 runs 15 residues. This CDR3 reads CASSPSSGPNYGYTF. CDR3 sequence (DNA): TGTGCCAGCAGCCCGAGCTCGGGACCTAACTATGGCTACACCTTC.

The V call is TRBV7-6, the J call TRBJ2-5, with D possibly called TRBD1 or TRBD2 (6 bases each). V shed 6 bases and J shed 7 bases, with 18 bases lying between them. This CDR3 contains 14 residues. Germline assignment: CDR1 SGHVS and CDR2 FNYEAQ. The CDR3 sequence is CASSWRGYDGTQYF. The CDR3, as DNA: TGTGCCAGCAGTTGGAGGGGGTACGATGGGACCCAGTACTTC.

The V gene is TRBV5-1, the J gene TRBJ2-6; unclear D gene. Germline V gene sequence: CDR1 SGHRS, CDR2 YFSETQ. This CDR3 spans 16 amino acids. The ends were cut back, 0 bases at V and 4 bases at J, with 11 bases in the middle. The CDR3 here is CASSLAASPGANVLTF. The CDR3, as DNA: TGCGCCAGCAGCTTGGCCGCGAGCCCGGGGGCCAACGTCCTGACTTTC.

The chain has TRBV9 and TRBJ1-1; the D gene is possibly TRBD1 (5 bases). CDR1 is SGDLS and CDR2 is YYNGEE in the germline V gene. The CDR3 runs to 13 residues. Trimming shortened V by 5 bases and J by 1 base, and 9 bases separated the two germline ends. CDR3 coding DNA: TGTGCCAGCAGTGGGGACGGGAACACTGAAGCTTTCTTT. Protein product: CASSGDGNTEAFF.

V is TRBV19 and J is TRBJ2-4; D gene ambiguous. There are 13 residues in the CDR3. Per germline, CDR1 LNHDA and CDR2 SQIVND (reference sequence). The V gene lost 5 bases and the J gene lost 1 base, with 6 bases spanning the gap. In nucleotides, the CDR3 is TGTGCCAGTAGTTCTCGCGCCAAAAACATTCAGTACTTC. It is translated as CASSSRAKNIQYF.

About this clonotype: At one end, the junction sequence differs from germline, possibly due to a read error. The chain combines TRBV20-1 with TRBJ2-5; 13 bases map to TRBD2. This CDR3 region has 16 residues. Germline values: CDR1 DFQATT, CDR2 SNEGSKA (reference sequence). The CDR3 DNA follows: TGCTGTGCTAAAACTAGCGGGGGGGTTTTCCAAGAGACCCAGTACTTC. Translating gives CCAKTSGGVFQETQYF.

Notes on this clonotype: One end of the junction fails to match germline, which may point to a read error. The chain joins TRBV7-2 to TRBJ2-2; the D gene is possibly TRBD2 (5 bases). The CDR3 sequence is 15 residues long. CDR1 and CDR2 (germline): SGHTA, FQGNSA. CDR3 sequence: CASSLRAGHTGEQFF. In DNA, the CDR3 is TGTGCCAGCAGCTTACGGGCAGGTCACACCGGGGAGCAGTTTTTT.

This clonotype was seen only a few times. The chain has TRBV10-1 and TRBJ2-4; possible D gene TRBD2, 5 bases. CDR3 length equals 14 residues. Trimming left V 6 bases short and J 1 base short, with 10 bases between. The germline V gene encodes CDR1 WNHNN and CDR2 SYGVQD (reference sequence). In nucleotides, the CDR3 is TGCGCCAGCAGAGAGAGGAGGGCCAAAAACATTCAGTACTTC. Translated, it gives CASRERRAKNIQYF.

The table lists this clonotype with a few counts. The chain joins TRBV12-3 or TRBV12-4 to TRBJ1-6, with unresolved D. V lost 0 bases, J lost 3 bases, and 9 bases lay in between. This CDR3 region has 16 residues. CDR3 loop: CASSLAGSIYNSPLHF. As DNA, the CDR3 is TGTGCCAGCAGTTTAGCAGGAAGTATCTATAATTCACCCCTCCACTTT.

This clonotype was detected a few times. The V call is TRBV7-9, the J call TRBJ1-1; D not resolved. The CDR3 consists of 14 residues. Germline assignment: CDR1 SEHNR and CDR2 FQNEAQ (reference sequence). Trimming left V 6 bases short and J 5 bases short, with 16 bases between. CDR3 loop: CASRNSYGETEAFF. The CDR3 nucleotides are TGTGCCAGCAGAAATTCCTACGGGGAGACTGAAGCTTTCTTT.

This sequence joins TRBV5-1 and TRBJ2-7; D unclear. This CDR3 spans 14 amino acids. V gave up 7 bases and J gave up 0 bases, with 14 bases separating them. The germline V gene has CDR1 SGHRS and CDR2 YFSETQ. This CDR3 reads CASGRGFDSYEQYF. The CDR3 nucleotides are TGCGCCAGCGGACGAGGCTTCGACTCCTACGAGCAGTACTTC.

V usage is TRBV25-1 and J usage is TRBJ2-3; perhaps TRBD2 as D (7 bases). CDR3 length equals 13 residues. Deletions cut 8 bases from V and 4 bases from J, with 13 bases between. Looked up from germline, CDR1 is MGHDK and CDR2 is SYGVNS. CDR3 region: CASGGAGADTQYF. For the CDR3, the DNA is TGTGCCAGCGGGGGGGCCGGGGCAGATACGCAGTATTTT.

CDR3 region: CASSQVLKVLRNNEQFF. CDR3 DNA sequence: TGCGCCAGCAGCCAAGTCCTGAAAGTGCTACGAAACAATGAGCAGTTCTTC. The V and J genes are TRBV4-1 and TRBJ2-1; D is uncertain. Looked up from germline, CDR1 is MGHRA and CDR2 is YSYEKL. The CDR3 is 17 residues long. The V gene lost 1 base and the J gene lost 5 bases, with 18 bases spanning the gap.

The CDR3 protein is CASRGGSGTDTQYF. The CDR3 region has the DNA TGTGCCAGCAGGGGGGGGTCGGGGACAGATACGCAGTATTTT. This chain links TRBV6-1 with TRBJ2-3, with 7 nucleotides matching TRBD2. J lost 3 bases, V lost 6 bases, and 6 bases had no gene match. The CDR3 runs to 14 residues. CDR1 is MNHNS, CDR2 SASEGT, per germline.

This clonotype was observed a handful of times. The chain combines TRBV6-2 or TRBV6-3 with TRBJ2-7; D is perhaps TRBD1 (6 bases). V dropped 5 bases and J dropped 5 bases, with 16 bases sitting between them. There are 14 residues in the CDR3. CDR1 and CDR2 from the germline V gene are MNHEY and SVGEGT. Written as DNA, the CDR3 is TGTGCCAGCAGTCCGGTAACAGGGTCCCACGAGCAGTACGTC. Protein sequence: CASSPVTGSHEQYV.

The chain's CDR3 is CASSLDYYEQYV. DNA of the CDR3: TGTGCCAGCAGTTTGGACTACTACGAGCAGTACGTC. The chain has TRBV2 and TRBJ2-7, with D tentatively TRBD2 (6 bases). Germline values: CDR1 SNHLY, CDR2 FYNNEI. Trimming took off 5 bases at V and 3 bases at J, with 8 bases between the two ends. There are 12 residues in the CDR3.